This T cell receptor (beta chain) was identified during a study of blood T cell repertoires in COVID-19 (dated by TCRdb to about 2020). Some background on the complete study: The collaborator samples originated in the United States, Italy and Spain and spanned the acute and convalescent phases of COVID-19. A freely available public database, intended as a resource for researchers studying the immune response to SARS-CoV-2, is where the repertoires were released. The material from the prospective study consisted of cDNA or gDNA derived from T cells, B-cell-depleted T cells, or PBMCs. The samples were drawn from two sources: the first 160 participants of the ongoing ImmuneRACE study, and 1,200 or so subjects contributed by 6 global collaborators. Subjects who had been exposed to COVID-19, were actively infected with it, or had recovered from it provided the deeply sampled blood TCRbeta repertoires that made up the dataset. A de-identified subject ID, COVID-19 status, age in years and sex were almost always included in the sample metadata. HLA class I and class II types, where available, came from metadata supplied by the sample provider rather than from assay-based typing. What the study reported, not specific to this receptor: How much clinical and demographic metadata was included differed by source and by participant, and the metadata was provided uncurated.

The trim is 5 bases for V and 8 bases for J, with a gap of 22 bases between the germline ends. From the cysteine through the phenylalanine, the CDR3 covers 16 amino acids. CDR3 DNA only is kept here, 48 bases in frame from base 1. In the germline V gene, CDR1 corresponds to SGHTA and CDR2 to FQGTGA. As concerns this clone: The target of this receptor is not known. It has no much larger one-base neighbor in the sample; base qualities were not kept.

One collaborating source in Seattle enrolled patients while the patients were actively infected and followed the patients over time throughout the course of disease. Whole blood was collected in K2EDTA tubes by collaborating institutions according to the institutions' own protocols. For TCRbeta analysis, collaborators shipped samples in one of three forms: frozen whole blood, isolated PBMCs, or DNA extracted from either of those sample types. TCRbeta CDR3 regions were amplified from genomic DNA using the immunoSEQ Assay, a bias-controlled multiplex PCR. The paper's data handling went like this. Within the assay, amplification of reference gene primers was used to estimate how many nucleated cells each sample contained. To quantify the absolute abundance of each unique TCRbeta CDR3 rearrangement, sequence reads were collapsed and filtered. Productive Simpson clonality was computed per sample as the square root of Simpson's diversity index over productive rearrangements. Imported from immuneACCESS, the table was reduced by TCRdb to in-frame sequences with V and J called. These copies leave out some clones; in studies compared against another copy, an unresolved V gene accounts for under half, and the cause of the remainder is not known. V and J calls and clone size come straight from that table; D and trimming were deduced from the DNA. Within this sample are about 160,000 clones, with about 90% of them counted one time only. The ten largest clonotypes hold around 4.6% of the sample.

This sequence was found in a man younger than 40 with COVID-19, enrolled during active disease. The source material was peripheral blood. The chain employs TRBV7-3 and TRBJ2-1; TRBD2 is a weak D gene call, 8 bases matching. DNA sequence: TGTGCCAGCAGCCCTACTAGCGGCCGAAGGGGGCATGAGCAGTTCTTC. This gives the protein CASSPTSGRRGHEQFF. This CDR3, with the reference TRBV7-3 and TRBJ2-1 proteins standing in past its ends, gives the full variable domain GAGVSQTPSNKVTEKGKYVELRCDPISGHTALYWYRQSLGQGPEFLIYFQGTGAADDSGLPNDRFFAVRPEGSVSTLKIQRTERGDSAVYLCASSPTSGRRGHEQFFGPGTRLTVL.